This T cell receptor beta chain comes out of a study of cytomegalovirus exposure and HLA in healthy donors. The donors were part of the validation cohort, which consisted of some 120 subjects and was separate from the first cohort of several hundred subjects. The sample holds a few counts of this clone. The antigen is not known. Profiling relied on immunoSEQ multiplex PCR, and the TCRdb table lists in-frame clones only, not all of them. The sample carries about 98,000 clones, around 85% recorded once. The CDR3 spans 12 residues. Germline V CDR1 and CDR2: SGHTS, YDEGEE. J was trimmed by 9 bases and V by 7 bases; bases with no gene match: 7. General study points: A classifier reportedly called cytomegalovirus status with high sensitivity and specificity.

V is TRBV5-8 and J is TRBJ1-2; 9 bases match TRBD1. Material for sequencing was PBMCs. The clonotype comes from a woman between 25 and 40 years old in good health and CMV-seronegative. CDR3 sequence: CASGKGTGSYTF. The CDR3 DNA reads as TGTGCCAGCGGGAAAGGGACAGGGAGCTACACCTTC.